These 18 T cell receptor beta chains were all obtained from the same sample, sequenced in a study of chemoradiotherapy in HPV16-positive cancers. Assay used: immunoSEQ multiplex PCR; TCRdb lists only in-frame clones, some missing. This repertoire shows some 34,000 clones, around 83% found once; its top ten account for 2.1%. The sample was blood, taken from a patient who underwent chemoradiotherapy. Source of these receptors: a human donor with HPV-associated anogenital cancer.

V usage is TRBV13 and J usage is TRBJ2-1; the match to TRBD2 covers 8 bases. Trimming removed 2 bases from V and 3 bases from J; junction bases left unmatched: 12. From germline, CDR1 is PRHDT and CDR2 FYEKMQ (reference sequence). This CDR3 has 18 amino acids. The CDR3 is CASSLRPQQAGVYNEQFF. The DNA of the CDR3 is TGTGCCAGCAGCTTACGACCCCAACAAGCGGGGGTCTACAATGAGCAGTTCTTC.

The V gene is TRBV2, the J gene TRBJ1-6; tentatively, D is TRBD1 (6 bases). The CDR3 consists of 14 residues. The germline gives CDR1 SNHLY, CDR2 FYNNEI. Trimming left V 8 bases short and J 1 base short, with 9 bases between. The chain's CDR3 is CASRTASYNSPLHF. The CDR3 nucleotides read TGTGCCAGCCGGACAGCTTCCTATAATTCACCCCTCCACTTT.

The V gene is TRBV7-3, the J gene TRBJ2-2; D is unclear. CDR3 length equals 17 residues. V dropped 5 bases and J dropped 1 base, with 17 bases sitting between them. The germline CDR1 and CDR2 sequences are SGHTA and FQGTGA. CDR3 amino acids: CASSPGPGRRNTGELFF. CDR3 sequence (DNA): TGTGCCAGCAGCCCCGGTCCAGGTCGTAGGAACACCGGGGAGCTGTTTTTT.

This sequence joins TRBV5-1 and TRBJ2-2; TRBD2 matches at 11 bases. The germline CDR1 and CDR2 sequences are SGHRS and YFSETQ. CDR3 length equals 17 residues. Germline trimming cut 3 bases from V and 4 bases from J; bases unmatched to any gene: 8. CDR3 in amino acids: CASSSSGGSRGTGELFF. DNA of the CDR3: TGCGCCAGCAGCTCTAGCGGGGGGAGTCGTGGCACCGGGGAGCTGTTTTTT.

The genes are TRBV15 and TRBJ1-5; D is undetermined. Trimming pared 1 base from V and 3 bases from J, leaving 1 base between. Germline V gene sequence: CDR1 LNHNV, CDR2 YYDKDF (reference sequence). The CDR3 spans 12 residues. DNA of the CDR3: TGTGCCACCAGCAGAGCCAATCAGCCCCAGCATTTT. It specifies CATSRANQPQHF.

The V call is TRBV5-1, the J call TRBJ2-1, with 8 bases identical to TRBD1. Trimming removed 0 bases from V and 7 bases from J; junction bases left unmatched: 3. Germline CDR1 reads SGHRS; CDR2 reads YFSETQ. This CDR3 spans 14 amino acids. CDR3 residues: CASSLVQGENEQFF. The CDR3 DNA is TGCGCCAGCAGCTTGGTACAGGGGGAGAATGAGCAGTTCTTC.

This sequence joins TRBV6-5 and TRBJ1-2; no reliable D call. The germline V gene has CDR1 MNHEY and CDR2 SVGAGI. V was cut by 6 bases and J by 2 bases, with 10 bases left in between. CDR3 length equals 13 residues. The CDR3 loop is CASSLSLNYGYTF. DNA of the CDR3: TGTGCCAGCAGCCTCAGCTTGAACTATGGCTACACCTTC.

A note on this clone: One junction end disagrees with the germline gene, perhaps due to a read error. The V and J genes are TRBV25-1 and TRBJ2-2, with D perhaps matching TRBD1 (6 bases). The CDR3 length is 14 residues. Germline CDR1 and CDR2: MGHDK and SYGVNS. The CDR3 spells CASSVQGNAGELFF. The CDR3 nucleotides read TGTGCCAGCAGTGTTCAGGGGAACGCCGGGGAGCTGTTTTTT.

The genes are TRBV2 and TRBJ1-5; a weak D match, TRBD1 (6 bases). The V end was cut by 6 bases, the J end by 1 base, with 16 bases between. This CDR3 contains 16 residues. The germline V gene encodes CDR1 SNHLY and CDR2 FYNNEI. CDR3 region: CASSRYRDLSNQPQHF. The CDR3 DNA reads TGTGCCAGCAGCCGTTACAGGGATCTGAGCAATCAGCCCCAGCATTTT.

The J gene is TRBJ2-4, the V gene TRBV21-1; TRBD1, the D gene given by the table, was not confirmed from the DNA. TRBV21-1 is recorded as a pseudogene. This CDR3 is 19 amino acids long. CDR3 in amino acids: CASVGVDSTRWGAKNIQYF. The CDR3 nucleotides are TGTGCCAGCGTGGGGGTGGACAGCACGAGGTGGGGAGCCAAAAACATTCAGTACTTC.

This chain links TRBV6-1 with TRBJ2-1; maybe TRBD1 (5 bases). The V gene's germline CDR1 is MNHNS and CDR2 SASEGT. The V end was cut by 9 bases, the J end by 7 bases, with 16 bases between. This CDR3 region has 13 residues. Written as DNA, the CDR3 is TGTGCCAGTGGACATTCTGTTAGGAATGAGCAGTTCTTC. This codes for CASGHSVRNEQFF.

The rearrangement uses TRBV5-1 and TRBJ1-3; no clear D. CDR1 and CDR2 (germline): SGHRS, YFSETQ. Trimming removed 0 bases from V and 3 bases from J, with 7 bases in between. The length of the CDR3 is 14 residues. The CDR3 nucleotides read TGCGCCAGCAGCTTGGCTGGGTATGGAAACACCATATATTTT. Translated, it gives CASSLAGYGNTIYF.

This clone appeared once. The chain has TRBV4-3 and TRBJ2-1; maybe TRBD1 (6 bases). CDR3 length equals 14 residues. Germline CDR1 reads LGHNA; CDR2 reads YSLEER. V lost 3 bases and J 5 bases, leaving 11 bases between the germline ends. The CDR3 DNA reads TGCGCCAGCAGCCACCGGGACATAAACAATGAGCAGTTCTTC. Translating it yields CASSHRDINNEQFF.

This clone was counted a few times. The genes are TRBV18 and TRBJ1-5; no definite D call. The CDR3 is 14 amino acids. From germline, CDR1 is KGHSH and CDR2 LQKENI. V was clipped by 2 bases and J by 5 bases, with 10 bases between them. The CDR3 DNA is TGTGCCAGCTCACCAGTTTCAGGCGATCAGCCCCAGCATTTT. Its translation is CASSPVSGDQPQHF.

Sample share makes this clone medium-sized (0.01 to 0.1%). J is TRBJ1-6 and V is TRBV7-2; the D is unclear. Looked up from germline, CDR1 is SGHTA and CDR2 is FQGNSA. The V end was cut by 5 bases, the J end by 12 bases, with 11 bases between. The CDR3 loop spans 12 amino acids. The CDR3 DNA is TGTGCCAGCAGCCTTATGTCGAGACCCCTCCACTTT. Translation: CASSLMSRPLHF.

The rearrangement uses TRBV4-1 and TRBJ1-2; 11 nucleotides line up with TRBD1. Germline V CDR1 and CDR2: MGHRA, YSYEKL. The CDR3 covers 15 residues. The trim removed 1 base at V and 4 bases at J, leaving 2 bases unmatched. CDR3 coding DNA: TGCGCCAGCAGCCAAGGGACAGGGGGCTCCTATGGCTACACCTTC. Residues: CASSQGTGGSYGYTF.

The chain couples TRBV5-4 to TRBJ2-7; 10 bases match TRBD1. CDR1 SGHNT and CDR2 YYREEE come from the germline V gene (reference sequence). CDR3 length equals 14 residues. Trimming at V came to 2 bases and at J to 4 bases, leaving 3 bases not matched to a gene. CDR3 loop: CASSFGDRGYEQYF. The CDR3 bases are TGTGCCAGCAGCTTTGGGGACAGGGGATACGAGCAGTACTTC.

The chain joins TRBV19 to TRBJ1-5; no definite D call. The CDR3 totals 14 residues. The V gene lost 7 bases and the J gene lost 4 bases, with 14 bases spanning the gap. Germline lookup yields CDR1 LNHDA and CDR2 SQIVND (reference sequence). CDR3 protein: CASIGAEGNQPQHF. CDR3 nucleotide sequence: TGTGCCAGTATAGGCGCAGAGGGTAATCAGCCCCAGCATTTT.